Listed here is a single T cell receptor (beta chain). The antigen is undetermined. Primers for the PCR totalled 60 Vbeta and 13 Jbeta. TCRdb keeps only in-frame clones here, not all; method: immunoSEQ multiplex PCR. The table records 150,000 to 200,000 clones, more than 70% of them present only once. The sample originates from a study of cytomegalovirus exposure and HLA in healthy donors. Study observations and caveats: V- and J-gene trimming in TCR beta was tied to a missense DCLRE1C variant by an analysis performed later. HLA alleles showed associations with around 15,000 TCR beta sequences in a later analysis, at a 0.05 false discovery rate.

The germline V gene encodes CDR1 SGHTA and CDR2 FQGTGA. V was clipped by 5 bases and J by 1 base; unmatched bases: 4. This CDR3 has 15 amino acids. This clonotype was obtained from a boy between 10 and 17 years old in good health and CMV-seronegative. The sequencing input was PBMCs. The J gene is TRBJ2-5, the V gene TRBV7-3; 10 bases line up with TRBD2. The CDR3 loop reads CASSPSGGLQETQYF. The CDR3 DNA reads as TGTGCCAGCAGCCCTAGCGGGGGACTCCAAGAGACCCAGTACTTC.